The rows below give T cell receptor beta chains drawn from one sample of a study of cytomegalovirus exposure and HLA in healthy donors. Repertoires were generated with immunoSEQ multiplex PCR, while TCRdb's copy carries only in-frame clones and drops some. Of approximately 140,000 clones in the sample, around 75% were seen once. Sequencing was performed on PBMCs. Receptor source: a female donor in good health and CMV-seronegative. Both conserved end residues are part of each CDR3. D genes are given only for firm matches. Size tells how often a clone was seen (once, few, many) or the class of an expanded clone, and some rows leave it out.

J gene	V gene	clone size	D gene	CDR3 protein	CDR3 DNA
TRBJ2-7	TRBV11-2	.	TRBD1	CASSLEPGTGWDEQYF	TGTGCCAGCAGCTTGGAACCCGGGACAGGGTGGGACGAGCAGTACTTC
TRBJ2-3	TRBV5-8	once	TRBD1	CAGGQGALLMADTQYF	TGTGCCGGGGGACAGGGGGCTTTACTAATGGCAGATACGCAGTATTTT
TRBJ1-4	TRBV19	.	TRBD1	CASSEPTGRNEKLFF	TGTGCCAGTAGTGAGCCGACAGGGAGAAATGAAAAACTGTTTTTT
TRBJ2-7	TRBV11-2	.	TRBD2	CASSQGLAGDYEQYF	TGTGCCAGCAGTCAAGGACTAGCGGGGGACTACGAGCAGTACTTC
TRBJ2-3	TRBV5-4	.	TRBD2	CASSPRIGLAGIFGTDTQYF	TGTGCCAGCAGCCCCCGTATTGGACTAGCGGGGATATTTGGCACAGATACGCAGTACTTT
TRBJ2-7	TRBV5-1	.	TRBD1	CASSLAGQGDEQYF	TGCGCCAGCAGCTTGGCCGGACAGGGAGACGAGCAGTACTTC
TRBJ2-7	TRBV7-7	few	TRBD2	CASSLSGSFNEQYF	TGTGCTAGCAGCTTAAGCGGGAGCTTCAACGAGCAGTACTTC
TRBJ1-2	TRBV7-2	.	TRBD1	CASSFSVGDRVGYTF	TGTGCCAGCAGCTTTAGCGTGGGGGACAGGGTTGGCTACACCTTC
TRBJ1-4	TRBV10-3	once	.	CAISESGPRDEKLFF	TGTGCCATCAGTGAGTCCGGCCCACGGGATGAAAAACTGTTTTTT
TRBJ2-2	TRBV30	.	.	CAWSPGSGELFF	TGTGCCTGGAGTCCAGGGTCTGGGGAGCTGTTTTTT
TRBJ2-7	TRBV4-3	.	.	CASSQEAMVRREQYF	TGCGCCAGCAGCCAAGAAGCCATGGTCCGTCGCGAGCAGTACTTC
TRBJ2-2	TRBV7-7	few	TRBD2	CASSLLLAGGAGELFF	TGTGCTAGCAGCTTACTACTAGCGGGAGGTGCCGGGGAGCTGTTTTTT
TRBJ2-7	TRBV28	.	.	CASSFPLYEQYF	TGTGCCAGCAGTTTTCCGTTGTACGAGCAGTACTTC
TRBJ1-1	TRBV6-6	.	TRBD1	CASSPTTGVGAFF	TGTGCCAGCAGCCCAACTACAGGGGTTGGAGCTTTCTTT
TRBJ1-1	TRBV4-3	.	.	CASSQGTAGYEAFF	TGCGCCAGCAGCCAAGGGACAGCGGGGTATGAAGCTTTCTTT
TRBJ1-2	TRBV11-3	.	TRBD1	CASSQTGNYGYTF	TGTGCCAGCAGCCAGACAGGGAACTATGGCTACACCTTC
TRBJ2-3	TRBV27	.	.	CASSFPSTDTQYF	TGTGCCAGCAGTTTCCCTAGCACAGATACGCAGTATTTT
TRBJ2-2	TRBV5-4	.	TRBD1	CASRGDRVAGELFF	TGTGCCAGCAGGGGGGACAGGGTGGCCGGGGAGCTGTTTTTT
TRBJ2-2	TRBV5-4	.	TRBD2	CASSPGLAGEIGGELFF	TGTGCCAGCAGCCCGGGACTAGCGGGAGAGATTGGCGGGGAGCTGTTTTTT
TRBJ2-3	TRBV29-1	.	TRBD2	CSVPRGLAGVSTDTQYF	TGCAGCGTCCCCCGAGGACTAGCGGGAGTCTCCACAGATACGCAGTATTTT
TRBJ1-6	TRBV30	.	.	CAWRLQGAGSPLHF	TGTGCCTGGAGACTTCAAGGGGCTGGGTCACCCCTCCACTTT
TRBJ2-1	TRBV5-1	.	.	CASNRGDSTNEQFF	TGCGCCAGCAACCGGGGAGACTCCACCAATGAGCAGTTCTTC
TRBJ2-7	TRBV30	once	.	CAWSAGFEQYF	TGTGCCTGGAGTGCAGGGTTCGAGCAGTACTTC
TRBJ2-1	TRBV6-5	.	TRBD2	CASSDGGGYNEQFF	TGTGCCAGCAGTGACGGGGGGGGCTACAATGAGCAGTTCTTC
TRBJ1-4	TRBV15	.	.	CATSSGGGEKLFF	TGTGCCACCAGCAGTGGCGGCGGCGAAAAACTGTTTTTT
TRBJ1-2	TRBV14	.	.	CASSRGLYYGYTF	TGTGCCAGCAGCCGGGGACTGTACTATGGCTACACCTTC
TRBJ2-5	TRBV15	.	TRBD2	CATSSGLAGEETQYF	TGTGCCACCAGCTCGGGACTAGCGGGGGAAGAGACCCAGTACTTC
TRBJ2-1	TRBV5-1	.	TRBD1	CASSFGQGAYNEQFF	TGCGCCAGCAGCTTCGGACAGGGGGCATATAATGAGCAGTTCTTC
TRBJ1-2	TRBV6-5	.	TRBD1	CASSADRALYGYTF	TGTGCCAGCAGTGCAGACAGGGCCCTCTATGGCTACACCTTC
TRBJ2-1	TRBV19	.	.	CASSSRQTQVGEQFF	TGTGCCAGTAGTTCCCGACAGACCCAGGTGGGTGAGCAGTTCTTC
TRBJ1-2	TRBV21-1	.	.	CASSTRTGDDGYTF	TGTGCCAGCAGCACTCGGACAGGGGATGATGGCTACACCTTC
TRBJ2-3	TRBV30	few	TRBD2	CAWVALASGGVIDTQYF	TGTGCCTGGGTGGCCCTGGCTAGCGGGGGGGTAATAGATACGCAGTATTTT
TRBJ2-7	TRBV28	.	.	CASSFRSDYSYEQYF	TGTGCCAGCAGTTTTCGATCCGACTATTCCTACGAGCAGTACTTC
TRBJ1-2	TRBV10-3	.	TRBD1	CAISEKTGGTSGYTF	TGTGCCATCAGTGAGAAGACAGGGGGCACTTCTGGCTACACCTTC
TRBJ2-7	TRBV4-3	.	TRBD1	CASSQDGAQGNSYEQYF	TGCGCCAGCAGCCAAGACGGGGCACAGGGGAACTCCTACGAGCAGTACTTC
TRBJ2-1	TRBV28	.	TRBD2	CASSWGLAGKLPNEQFF	TGTGCCAGCAGTTGGGGACTAGCGGGAAAGTTACCGAATGAGCAGTTCTTC
TRBJ2-2	TRBV7-9	.	.	CASSLGGTGELFF	TGTGCCAGCAGCTTAGGAGGCACCGGGGAGCTGTTTTTT
TRBJ2-7	TRBV12-5	few	.	CASGLTRPYEQYF	TGTGCTAGTGGACTGACACGACCCTACGAGCAGTACTTC
TRBJ1-5	TRBV5-6	few	.	CASSLDGADNQPQHF	TGTGCCAGCAGCTTGGATGGGGCTGACAATCAGCCCCAGCATTTT
TRBJ2-7	TRBV11-2	.	.	CASSPIGRNREDSYEQYF	TGTGCCAGCAGCCCAATCGGACGAAACCGGGAAGATTCCTACGAGCAGTACTTC
TRBJ2-4	TRBV27	.	TRBD1	CASSVTGGKNIQYF	TGTGCCAGCAGTGTGACAGGGGGCAAAAACATTCAGTACTTC
TRBJ2-1	TRBV28	.	.	CASSWSGDRPYNEQFF	TGTGCCAGCAGTTGGTCAGGGGACCGACCCTACAATGAGCAGTTCTTC
TRBJ1-3	TRBV30	.	.	CAWSRGPASGNTIYF	TGTGCCTGGAGTAGGGGCCCGGCCTCTGGAAACACCATATATTTT
TRBJ1-1	TRBV4-3	few	TRBD1	CASSQVGQENTEAFF	TGCGCCAGCAGCCAGGTGGGACAGGAGAACACTGAAGCTTTCTTT
TRBJ2-7	TRBV7-3	.	TRBD2	CASSPLGGTYEQYF	TGTGCCAGCAGCCCACTGGGGGGGACCTACGAGCAGTACTTC
TRBJ2-7	TRBV5-1	.	.	CASSLAGGWDRTLPPREQYF	TGCGCCAGCAGCTTGGCCGGGGGCTGGGACAGAACCCTTCCCCCCCGCGAGCAGTACTTC
TRBJ2-2	TRBV9	.	.	CASSVRQDSHPNTGELFF	TGTGCCAGCAGCGTCAGACAGGACTCCCACCCGAACACCGGGGAGCTGTTTTTT
TRBJ1-1	TRBV28	.	.	CASTSRMNTEAFF	TGTGCCAGCACCTCCAGAATGAACACTGAAGCTTTCTTT
TRBJ1-2	TRBV7-9	.	TRBD1	CASSLRQGARYGYTF	TGTGCCAGCAGCTTACGACAGGGGGCTCGATATGGCTACACCTTC
TRBJ2-5	TRBV28	.	.	CASSLRQVQETQYF	TGTGCCAGCAGTTTAAGACAGGTACAAGAGACCCAGTACTTC
TRBJ2-5	TRBV5-1	.	TRBD2	CASSLGRLAGEETQYF	TGCGCCAGCAGCTTAGGCCGACTAGCGGGAGAAGAGACCCAGTACTTC
TRBJ2-3	TRBV14	.	.	CASSQGPQRTQYF	TGTGCCAGCAGCCAAGGGCCCCAACGCACGCAGTATTTT
TRBJ1-1	TRBV6-6	many	.	CASSYSTEMNTEAFF	TGTGCCAGCAGTTACTCGACAGAAATGAACACTGAAGCTTTCTTT
TRBJ2-2	TRBV9	.	.	CASSVRSGGGELFF	TGTGCCAGCAGCGTACGGTCCGGGGGCGGGGAGCTGTTTTTT
TRBJ2-4	TRBV11-2	.	.	CASSLVGHRGNIQYF	TGTGCCAGCAGCTTAGTCGGGCATAGGGGGAACATTCAGTACTTC